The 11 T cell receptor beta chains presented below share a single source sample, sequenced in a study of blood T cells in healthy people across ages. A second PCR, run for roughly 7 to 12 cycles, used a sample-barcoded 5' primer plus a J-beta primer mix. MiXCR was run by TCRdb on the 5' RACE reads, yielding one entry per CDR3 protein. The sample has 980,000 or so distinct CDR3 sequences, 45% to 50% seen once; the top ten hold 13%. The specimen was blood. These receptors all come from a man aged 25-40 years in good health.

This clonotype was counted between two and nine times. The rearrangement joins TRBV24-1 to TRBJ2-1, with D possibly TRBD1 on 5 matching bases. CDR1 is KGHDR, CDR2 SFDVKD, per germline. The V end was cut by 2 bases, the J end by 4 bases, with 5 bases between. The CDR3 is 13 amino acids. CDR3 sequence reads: CATSDSGYNEQFF. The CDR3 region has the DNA TGTGCCACCAGTGATTCAGGGTACAATGAGCAGTTCTTC.

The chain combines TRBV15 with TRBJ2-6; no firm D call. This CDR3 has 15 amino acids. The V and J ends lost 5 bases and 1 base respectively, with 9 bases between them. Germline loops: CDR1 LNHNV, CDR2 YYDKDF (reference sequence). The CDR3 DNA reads TGTGCCACCAGCGTCGGCAGGTCTGGGGCCAACGTCCTGACTTTC. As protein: CATSVGRSGANVLTF. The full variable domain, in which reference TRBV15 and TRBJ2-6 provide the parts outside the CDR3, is DAMVIQNPRYQVTQFGKPVTLSCSQTLNHNVMYWYQQKSSQAPKLLFHYYDKDFNNEADTPDNFQSRRPNTSFCFLDIRSPGLGDTAMYLCATSVGRSGANVLTFGAGSRLTVL.

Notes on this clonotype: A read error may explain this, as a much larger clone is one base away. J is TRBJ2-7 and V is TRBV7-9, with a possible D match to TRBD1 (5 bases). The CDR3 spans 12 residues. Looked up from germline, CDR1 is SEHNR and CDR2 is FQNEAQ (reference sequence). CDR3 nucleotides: TGTGCCAGCGGCTTAAGCAGGGACGAGCAGTACTTC. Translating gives CASGLSRDEQYF.

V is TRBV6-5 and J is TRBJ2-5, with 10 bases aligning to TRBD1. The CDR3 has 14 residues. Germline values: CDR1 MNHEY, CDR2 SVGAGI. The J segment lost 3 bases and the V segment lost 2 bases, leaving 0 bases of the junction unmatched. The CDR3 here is CASSYGTGEETQYF. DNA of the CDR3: TGTGCCAGCAGTTACGGGACAGGGGAAGAGACCCAGTACTTC.

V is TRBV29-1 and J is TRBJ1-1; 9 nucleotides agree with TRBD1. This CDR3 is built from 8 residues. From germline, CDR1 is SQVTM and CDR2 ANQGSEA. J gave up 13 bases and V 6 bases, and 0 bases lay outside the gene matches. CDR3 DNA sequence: TGCAGCGTGGACAGGGGTTTCTTT. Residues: CSVDRGFF.

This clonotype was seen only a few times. This CDR3 reads CSARATEAFF. CDR3 DNA: TGCAGTGCTAGAGCAACTGAAGCTTTCTTT. The gene calls are TRBV20-1 and TRBJ1-1; no clear D. Trimming cost V 1 base and J 5 bases, with 2 bases left between them. Per germline, CDR1 DFQATT and CDR2 SNEGSKA (reference sequence). CDR3 length equals 10 residues.

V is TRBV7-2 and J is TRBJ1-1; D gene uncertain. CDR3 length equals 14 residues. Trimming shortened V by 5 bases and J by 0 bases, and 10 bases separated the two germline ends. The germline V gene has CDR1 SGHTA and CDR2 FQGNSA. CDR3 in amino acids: CASSVQEMNTEAFF. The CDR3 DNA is TGTGCCAGCAGCGTGCAGGAAATGAACACTGAAGCTTTCTTT.

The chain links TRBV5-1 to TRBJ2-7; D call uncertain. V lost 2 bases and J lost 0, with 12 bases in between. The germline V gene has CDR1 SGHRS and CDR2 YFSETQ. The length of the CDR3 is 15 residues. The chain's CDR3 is CASSFGTVGSYEQYF. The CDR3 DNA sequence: TGCGCCAGCAGCTTCGGCACGGTCGGCTCCTACGAGCAGTACTTC.

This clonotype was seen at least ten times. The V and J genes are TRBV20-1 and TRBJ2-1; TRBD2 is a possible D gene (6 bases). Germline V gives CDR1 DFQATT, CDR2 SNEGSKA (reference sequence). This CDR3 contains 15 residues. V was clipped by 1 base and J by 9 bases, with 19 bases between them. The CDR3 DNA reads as TGCAGTGCTAGAGCCGTAACCGGGACTCAAGTTGAGCAGTTCTTC. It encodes CSARAVTGTQVEQFF.

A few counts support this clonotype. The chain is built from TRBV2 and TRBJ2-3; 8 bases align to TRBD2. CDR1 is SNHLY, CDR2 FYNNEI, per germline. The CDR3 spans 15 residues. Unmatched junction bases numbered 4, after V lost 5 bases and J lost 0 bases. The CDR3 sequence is CASSSAGVSTDTQYF. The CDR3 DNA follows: TGTGCCAGCAGTTCAGCGGGGGTTAGCACAGATACGCAGTATTTT.

CDR3 nucleotides: TGCGCCAGCAGCCAGCGAAGGGTTAGCAATCAGCCCCAGCATTTT. It encodes CASSQRRVSNQPQHF. The chain combines TRBV4-1 with TRBJ1-5; no clear D. This CDR3 has 15 residues. The germline V gene encodes CDR1 MGHRA and CDR2 YSYEKL. V dropped 3 bases and J dropped 0 bases, with 9 bases sitting between them.